The clone carrying this TCR beta chain has more than one count but fewer than ten. As yet, its antigen is unknown. The junction shows a germline mismatch at one end, possibly a read error. These data come from a study of STAT3 mutations in large granular lymphocyte leukemia. In the study overall: Over half of T-LGLL patients had one or more immunosuppressive regimens. Broader study findings: After therapy, about 30% of the 18 patients switched clonotypes, all new clones STAT3 wild type. Every T-cell large granular lymphocyte leukemia patient had at least one immunodominant TCR beta clonotype.

This CDR3 is built from 11 residues. Germline V gene data show CDR1 as MNHNY and CDR2 as SVGAGI (reference sequence). Average productive template count per sample was 40,000 to 45,000. Some clones are missing from TCRdb's copy, which holds only in-frame ones; the method was immunoSEQ multiplex PCR. The sample consists of 5,400 or so clones, around half of them appearing once. The sequence came from an older woman with T-cell large granular lymphocyte leukemia. Some clones in this sample may be carry-over from other donors' samples. The sample was peripheral blood mononuclear cells. The V gene is TRBV6-6, the J gene TRBJ1-2; no clear D gene. Here the CDR3 reads CASSYYYGYTF. Written as DNA, the CDR3 is TGTGCCAGCAGCTACTACTATGGCTACACCTTC.